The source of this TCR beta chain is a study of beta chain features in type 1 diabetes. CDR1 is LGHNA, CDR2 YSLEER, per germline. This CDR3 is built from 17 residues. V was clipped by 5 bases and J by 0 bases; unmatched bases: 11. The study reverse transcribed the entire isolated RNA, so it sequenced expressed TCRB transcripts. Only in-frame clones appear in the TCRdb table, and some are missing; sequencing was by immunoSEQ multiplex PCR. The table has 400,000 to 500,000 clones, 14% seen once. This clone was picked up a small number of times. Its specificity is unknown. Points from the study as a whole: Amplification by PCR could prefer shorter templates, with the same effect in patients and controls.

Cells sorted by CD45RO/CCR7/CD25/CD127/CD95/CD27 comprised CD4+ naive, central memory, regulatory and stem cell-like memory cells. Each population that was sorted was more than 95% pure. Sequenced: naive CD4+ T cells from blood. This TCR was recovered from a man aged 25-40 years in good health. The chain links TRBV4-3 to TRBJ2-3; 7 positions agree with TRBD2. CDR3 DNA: TGCGCCAGCAGCTCCTGGGCGGGGGATCTTAGCACAGATACGCAGTATTTT. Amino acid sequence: CASSSWAGDLSTDTQYF.